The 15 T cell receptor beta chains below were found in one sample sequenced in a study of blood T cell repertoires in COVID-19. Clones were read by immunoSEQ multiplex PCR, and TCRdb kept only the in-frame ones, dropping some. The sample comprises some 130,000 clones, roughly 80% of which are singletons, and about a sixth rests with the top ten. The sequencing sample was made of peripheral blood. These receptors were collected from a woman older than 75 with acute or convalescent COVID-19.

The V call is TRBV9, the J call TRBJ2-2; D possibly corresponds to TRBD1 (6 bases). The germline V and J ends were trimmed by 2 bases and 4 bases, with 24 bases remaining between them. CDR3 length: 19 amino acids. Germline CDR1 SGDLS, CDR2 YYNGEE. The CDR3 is CASSVNLGAGEPTTGELFF. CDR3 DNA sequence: TGTGCCAGCAGCGTCAATTTGGGGGCAGGGGAGCCGACCACCGGGGAGCTGTTTTTT. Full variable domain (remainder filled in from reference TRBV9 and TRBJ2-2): DSGVTQTPKHLITATGQRVTLRCSPRSGDLSVYWYQQSLDQGLQFLIQYYNGEERAKGNILERFSAQQFPDLHSELNLSSLELGDSALYFCASSVNLGAGEPTTGELFFGEGSRLTVL.

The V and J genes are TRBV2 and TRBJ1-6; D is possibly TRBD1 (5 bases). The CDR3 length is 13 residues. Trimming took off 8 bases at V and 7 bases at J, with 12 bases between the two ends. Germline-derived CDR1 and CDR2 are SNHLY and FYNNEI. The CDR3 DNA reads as TGTGCCAGCCTCTTGGAGGGGAATTCACCCCTCCACTTT. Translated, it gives CASLLEGNSPLHF. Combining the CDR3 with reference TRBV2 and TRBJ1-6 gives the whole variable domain EPEVTQTPSHQVTQMGQEVILRCVPISNHLYFYWYRQILGQKVEFLVSFYNNEISEKSEIFDDQFSVERPDGSNFTLKIRSTKLEDSAMYFCASLLEGNSPLHFGNGTRLTVT.

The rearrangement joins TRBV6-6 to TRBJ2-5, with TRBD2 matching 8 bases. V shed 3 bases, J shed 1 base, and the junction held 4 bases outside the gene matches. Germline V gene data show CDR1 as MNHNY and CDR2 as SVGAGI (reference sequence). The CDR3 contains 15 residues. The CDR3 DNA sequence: TGTGCCAGCAGTTATTTCCTAGCGGGCCAAGAGACCCAGTACTTC. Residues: CASSYFLAGQETQYF.

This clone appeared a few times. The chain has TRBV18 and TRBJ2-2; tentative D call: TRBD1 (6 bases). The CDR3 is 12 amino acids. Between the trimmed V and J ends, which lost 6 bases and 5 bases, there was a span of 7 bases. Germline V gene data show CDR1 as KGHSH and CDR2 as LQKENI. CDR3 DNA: TGTGCCAGCTCCAGGGGAACCGGGGAGCTGTTTTTT. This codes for CASSRGTGELFF.

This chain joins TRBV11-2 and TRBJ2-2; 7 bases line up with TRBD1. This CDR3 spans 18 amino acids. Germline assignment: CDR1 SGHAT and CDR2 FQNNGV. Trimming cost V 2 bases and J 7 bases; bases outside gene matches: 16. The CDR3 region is CASSLYSDRTLGGGELFF. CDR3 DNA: TGTGCCAGCAGCTTATACTCGGACAGGACTCTAGGGGGCGGGGAGCTGTTTTTT.

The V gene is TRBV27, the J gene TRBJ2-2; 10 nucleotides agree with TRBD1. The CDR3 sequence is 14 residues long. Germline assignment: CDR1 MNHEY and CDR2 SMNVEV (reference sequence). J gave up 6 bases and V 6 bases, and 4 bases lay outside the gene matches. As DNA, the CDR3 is TGTGCCAGCAGAAGACAGGGGGCTTCCGGGGAGCTGTTTTTT. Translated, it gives CASRRQGASGELFF.

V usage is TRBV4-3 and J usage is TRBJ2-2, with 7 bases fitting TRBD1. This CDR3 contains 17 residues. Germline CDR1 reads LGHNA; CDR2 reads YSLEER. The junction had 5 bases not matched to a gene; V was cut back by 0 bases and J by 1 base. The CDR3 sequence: CASSQDRQGENTGELFF. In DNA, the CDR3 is TGCGCCAGCAGCCAAGATAGGCAGGGGGAGAACACCGGGGAGCTGTTTTTT.

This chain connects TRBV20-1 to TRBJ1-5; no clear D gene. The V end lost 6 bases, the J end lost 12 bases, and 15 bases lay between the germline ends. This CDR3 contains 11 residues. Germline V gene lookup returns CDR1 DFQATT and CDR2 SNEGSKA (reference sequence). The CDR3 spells CSALSLGSQHF. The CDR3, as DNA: TGCAGTGCCCTCTCGTTGGGGAGCCAGCATTTT.

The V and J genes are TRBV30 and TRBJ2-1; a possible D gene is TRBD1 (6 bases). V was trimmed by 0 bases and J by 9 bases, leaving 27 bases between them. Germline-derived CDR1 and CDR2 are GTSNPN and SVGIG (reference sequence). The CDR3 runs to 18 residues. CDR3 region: CAWSVLGWGQGESGEQFF. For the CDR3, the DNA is TGTGCCTGGAGTGTACTAGGGTGGGGGCAGGGTGAATCTGGTGAGCAGTTCTTC.

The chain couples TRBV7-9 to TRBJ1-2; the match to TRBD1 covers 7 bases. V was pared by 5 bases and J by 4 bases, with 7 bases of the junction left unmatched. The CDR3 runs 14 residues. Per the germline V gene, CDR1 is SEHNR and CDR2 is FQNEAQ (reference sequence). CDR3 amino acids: CASSVGTVIYGYTF. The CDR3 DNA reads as TGTGCCAGCAGCGTCGGGACAGTAATCTATGGCTACACCTTC.

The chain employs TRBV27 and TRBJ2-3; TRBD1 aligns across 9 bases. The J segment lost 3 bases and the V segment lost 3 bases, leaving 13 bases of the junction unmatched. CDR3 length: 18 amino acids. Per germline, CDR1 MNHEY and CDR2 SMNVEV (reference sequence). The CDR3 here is CASSFSAPGQGGTDTQYF. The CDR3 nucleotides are TGTGCCAGCAGTTTCTCCGCTCCGGGACAGGGTGGTACAGATACGCAGTATTTT.

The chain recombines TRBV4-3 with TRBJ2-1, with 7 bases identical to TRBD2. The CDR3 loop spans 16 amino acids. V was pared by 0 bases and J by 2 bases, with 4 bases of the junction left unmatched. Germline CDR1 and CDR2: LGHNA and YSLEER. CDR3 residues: CASSQEAGGTYNEQFF. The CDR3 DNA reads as TGCGCCAGCAGCCAAGAGGCCGGGGGGACCTACAATGAGCAGTTCTTC.

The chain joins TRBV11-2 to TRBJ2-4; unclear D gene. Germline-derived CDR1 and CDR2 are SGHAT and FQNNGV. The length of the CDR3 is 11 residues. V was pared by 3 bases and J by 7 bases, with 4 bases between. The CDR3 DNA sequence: TGTGCCAGCAGCTTGAGGAACATTCAGTACTTC. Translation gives CASSLRNIQYF.

For the CDR3, the DNA is TGTGCTAGTGGTCCCCTAGCGGGGGGGCAAACCGGGGAGCTGTTTTTT. It yields the protein CASGPLAGGQTGELFF. The rearrangement joins TRBV12-5 to TRBJ2-2, with 12 bases aligning to TRBD2. Germline V gene lookup returns CDR1 LGHNT and CDR2 FRNRAP. The CDR3 is 16 residues long. Trimming took 5 bases from V and 5 from J; bases not matched to a gene: 6. Supplemented by reference TRBV12-5 and TRBJ2-2, the full variable domain reads DARVTQTPRHKVTEMGQEVTMRCQPILGHNTVFWYRQTMMQGLELLAYFRNRAPLDDSGMPKDRFSAEMPDATLATLKIQPSEPRDSAVYFCASGPLAGGQTGELFFGEGSRLTVL.

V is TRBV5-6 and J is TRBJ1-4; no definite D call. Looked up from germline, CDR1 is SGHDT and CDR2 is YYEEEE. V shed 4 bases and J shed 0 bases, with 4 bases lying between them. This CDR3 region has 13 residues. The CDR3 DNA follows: TGTGCCAGCAGCCCTGCAACTAATGAAAAACTGTTTTTT. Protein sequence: CASSPATNEKLFF.